The sequence of this T cell receptor beta chain was determined in a study of chronic HIV infection and antiretroviral therapy. This clonotype was recorded at least ten times. TCRdb re-derived calls from the 5' RACE reads in MiXCR, one entry per CDR3 protein. Of 30,000 to 35,000 distinct CDR3 sequences in the sample, 7.5% to 10% were seen once. The germline CDR1 and CDR2 sequences are LGHNT and FRNRAP. The CDR3 is 15 amino acids. The V end was cut by 0 bases, the J end by 1 base, with 9 bases between. Sequences were obtained from peripheral blood. This sequence was found in an adult who had HIV and had not received antiretroviral therapy, or was an uninfected healthy control (not recorded which). The chain uses TRBV12-5 and TRBJ1-1; D gene ambiguous. CDR3 region: CASGLVGKTNTEAFF. The DNA for the CDR3 is TGTGCTAGTGGTTTGGTGGGTAAGACGAACACTGAAGCTTTCTTT.